The source of this TCR beta chain is a study of OX40 agonist ivuxolimab in advanced cancers. Study details: Participants averaged 60 years of age (range roughly 23 to 90) and were roughly 83% male. It was permissible to have had prior anti-PD-1, anti-PD-L1 or anti-CTLA-4 therapy, and around 40% had some.

Concerning this clone itself: Antigen: not known.

Study-wide points: Low normalized T-cell clonal expansion also characterized some of the nonresponders.

This CDR3 region has 17 residues. Germline loops: CDR1 SGHVS, CDR2 FNYEAQ. Unmatched junction bases numbered 16, after V lost 5 bases and J lost 7 bases. TCRdb's copy holds only in-frame clones and misses some; the assay was immunoSEQ multiplex PCR. The sample yields about 12,000 clones, 81% seen once. Sequencing used CD4+ or CD8+ T cells sorted from blood, obtained in a trial of the OX40 agonist ivuxolimab. This clonotype was sampled from an adult with an advanced solid tumor such as melanoma, head and neck, liver or kidney cancer. The chain couples TRBV7-6 to TRBJ2-1; 8 nucleotides line up with TRBD2. In DNA, the CDR3 is TGTGCCAGCAGCCCTAGCGGGTCGTTCGGGGGAGGAAATGAGCAGTTCTTC. Residues: CASSPSGSFGGGNEQFF.